Reported below is one TCR beta chain. What it binds is not known. Germline CDR1 reads SGHRS; CDR2 reads YFSETQ. There are 15 residues in the CDR3. V was pared by 4 bases and J by 5 bases, with 18 bases between. This sample is drawn from a study of T-cell memory formation after mild COVID-19. Whole-study findings and limits: Second-wave clones that peaked on day 37 lacked confirmed SARS-CoV-2 specificity. Clones that shrank (day 15 to 85) were balanced CD4/CD8, whereas later expanders leaned CD4+. Some clones that responded were present in memory (sampled pre-infection), which suggests cross-reactive memory joined.

The 5'RACE method, run with constant-segment primers, produced TCR alpha and TCR beta cDNA libraries (carrying sample barcodes and UMIs). Using its own MiXCR run on the 5' RACE reads, TCRdb lists one record per CDR3 protein. The sample carries 500,000 to 600,000 distinct CDR3 sequences, about a sixth recorded once. The sequencing sample was made of PBMCs or a T cell subset sorted from them (not recorded which). The genes are TRBV5-1 and TRBJ2-5, with a possible D match to TRBD2 (6 bases). The receptor was derived from an adult woman who had mild COVID-19 (a few samples of this study predate the infection). Cell type and time point are not known. This CDR3 is CASSPAQGGRETQYF. DNA for the CDR3: TGCGCCAGCAGCCCAGCCCAAGGAGGGCGGGAGACCCAGTACTTC.